Here is one TCR beta chain with its context. This sample stems from a study of blood T cell repertoires in COVID-19. About the research overall: Sites across the United States, Italy and Spain contributed samples from acute and convalescent COVID-19. PBMCs, B-cell-depleted T cells, or T cells were the source of the cDNA or gDNA that made up the material.

The method was immunoSEQ multiplex PCR; TCRdb's version includes in-frame clones alone and lacks a portion of them. This table has approximately 240,000 clones, 84% appearing once. The germline CDR1 and CDR2 sequences are SGDLS and YYNGEE. The CDR3 extends over 14 amino acids. The V gene lost 0 bases and the J gene lost 4 bases, with 9 bases spanning the gap. The source material was peripheral blood. This receptor was identified in a woman aged 55-69 years who had recovered from COVID-19. The rearrangement uses TRBV9 and TRBJ2-3, with no clear D. The CDR3 coding sequence is TGTGCCAGCAGCGTAGATCCCCTCCCAGATACGCAGTATTTT. It yields the protein CASSVDPLPDTQYF.